Listed below are T cell receptor beta chains from one sample, sequenced in a study of blood T cell repertoires in COVID-19. Some clones are missing from TCRdb's copy, which holds only in-frame ones; the method was immunoSEQ multiplex PCR. The sample shows 150,000 to 200,000 clones, approximately 86% of them seen only once. Source material: peripheral blood. Source of these receptors: a man aged 45 to 65 with active or convalescent COVID-19. The CDR3 runs from the conserved cysteine through the conserved F or W. D genes are given only for firm matches. The size entry is marked missing in some rows and otherwise reads once, few, many or a size class.

.	.	TRBV6-1	TRBJ1-2	TGTGCCAGCAGTGATGTCGCTAACTATGGCTACACCTTC	CASSDVANYGYTF
.	.	TRBV11-2	TRBJ1-6	TGTGCCAGCAGCGAGGCAGGGGTCTCACCCCTCCACTTT	CASSEAGVSPLHF
.	.	TRBV5-1	TRBJ2-1	TGCGCCAGCAGCTTGGATAGCGGACCCCTGTTCTTC	CASSLDSGPLFF
.	.	TRBV7-9	TRBJ1-5	TGTGCCAGCAGCCTGAGCAATCAGCCCCAGCATTTT	CASSLSNQPQHF
TRBD1	.	TRBV7-3	TRBJ2-1	TGTGCCAGCAGCTTTGGACAGGCCTCCTACAATGAGCAGTTCTTC	CASSFGQASYNEQFF
.	.	TRBV6-1	TRBJ1-2	TGTGCCAGCAGTGAAGTGCAGGAAAGCTATGGCTACACCTTC	CASSEVQESYGYTF
.	once	TRBV6-6	TRBJ1-5	TGTGCCAGCAGTTACTCCGAGACAAATCAGCCCCAGCATTTT	CASSYSETNQPQHF
.	.	TRBV19	TRBJ1-1	TGTGCCAGTACCCAGGAGGCGCACACTGAAGCTTTCTTT	CASTQEAHTEAFF
.	.	TRBV7-2	TRBJ1-2	TGTGCCAGCAGCTTAGGGACCCAGGGCTATGGCTACACCTTC	CASSLGTQGYGYTF
.	.	TRBV5-6	TRBJ2-2	TGTGCCAGCAGCTTGTTACGGGAGCGGGACACCGGGGAGCTGTTTTTT	CASSLLRERDTGELFF
TRBD1	.	TRBV5-1	TRBJ1-6	TGCGCCAGTACGGACAGGGATAATTCACCCCTCCACTTT	CASTDRDNSPLHF